This T cell receptor (beta chain) appears in the sequencing data of a study of shared clonotypes between healthy human individuals. Study-wide background: Samples came from a couple of female and a few male donors aged 18 to 49. Broader study findings: At large depth, rarefaction still showed sorted-subset sequencing to be incomplete.

Across several immunoSEQ plates, the genomic DNA of each subset was split evenly. Here immunoSEQ multiplex PCR was the method, and the copy in TCRdb shows in-frame clones only, minus some. In the table there are around 2,000,000 clones, about 95% of which are singletons. Only CD45RO-negative cells positively selected for CCR7 counted as naive CD8 cells, so terminally differentiated effector memory CD45RA+ cells were excluded. Recent vaccinations or acute infections were absent in the healthy HIV-negative adult donors. With regard to this clone: Its antigen is unidentified.

The CDR3 has 16 residues. The V call is TRBV21-1, the J call TRBJ2-7; the table's D call, TRBD1, has no DNA check behind it. TRBV21-1 is a recognized pseudogene. The TCR originated in a man in his late teens or twenties in good health. The specimen was naive CD8+ T cells sorted from blood. This CDR3 is CASSKVPGTGSYEQYF. DNA of the CDR3: TGTGCCAGCAGCAAAGTGCCCGGGACAGGGTCCTACGAGCAGTACTTC.